The entry that follows covers one T cell receptor (beta chain) sequence. At one end the junction does not follow the germline gene, possibly because of a read error. Via MiXCR, TCRdb re-called the 5' RACE reads, giving one row per CDR3 protein. The sample carries nearly 40,000 distinct CDR3 sequences, about 19% recorded once. The sample comprised naive CD4+ T cells sorted from a lymph node. Subset specified: naive CD4+ T cells, CD4+CD45RA+CD25-. This clonotype was sampled from a female donor with breast cancer.

The chain's CDR3 is CAGSVEPGGSGNTIYF. DNA for the CDR3: TGTGCCGGCAGCGTAGAGCCAGGGGGGTCTGGAAACACCATATATTTT. The chain carries TRBV9 and TRBJ1-3, with TRBD1 identical over 7 bases. CDR1 and CDR2 (germline): SGDLS, YYNGEE. CDR3 size: 16 residues.